The 24 T cell receptor beta chains in this list originate from one sample, sequenced in a study of T cell responses to AZD1222 COVID-19 vaccine (dated by TCRdb to the early 2020s). Library generation was performed with the immunoSEQ multiplex PCR assay. TCRdb's version of the immuneACCESS table is confined to in-frame rearrangements and falls short of the full clone set. An unresolved V gene accounts for under half of the shortfall where checked; the remainder is of unknown origin. This sample comprises around 120,000 clones, around 83% of them detected only once. About 27% of the sample belongs to the ten largest clones. The time point label, read with the paper, signifies: about 28 days (+/-7) after the second vaccine dose. Sequences were derived from peripheral blood, sampled 28 days after the second AZD1222 dose. The receptors shown here come from an adult who received the AZD1222 COVID-19 vaccine.

This clone appeared once. The chain joins TRBV6-2 or TRBV6-3 to TRBJ2-7; 9 bases are a match to TRBD1. Germline assignment: CDR1 MNHEY and CDR2 SVGEGT. The CDR3 is 15 residues long. Germline trimming cut 7 bases from V and 3 bases from J; bases unmatched to any gene: 10. Here the CDR3 DNA reads TGTGCCAGCACCCCGCTCACGACAGGGGGCTACGAGCAGTACTTC. This encodes CASTPLTTGGYEQYF.

The chain is built from TRBV7-9 and TRBJ1-1; D not resolved. V lost 7 bases and J 11 bases, leaving 20 bases between the germline ends. The CDR3 contains 13 residues. Looked up from germline, CDR1 is SEHNR and CDR2 is FQNEAQ (reference sequence). CDR3 region: CASTIHSQGEAFF. As DNA, the CDR3 is TGTGCCAGCACCATTCATAGTCAAGGTGAGGCTTTCTTT.

This chain connects TRBV25-1 to TRBJ1-3; D remains unclear. V gave up 6 bases and J gave up 4 bases, with 4 bases separating them. The CDR3 covers 11 residues. The germline V gene has CDR1 MGHDK and CDR2 SYGVNS. The CDR3 sequence: CASRIGNTIYF. The CDR3 DNA sequence: TGTGCCAGCAGAATCGGAAACACCATATATTTT.

Points on this clone: Sequence at one end of the junction differs from germline and may be a read error. V and J are TRBV7-2 and TRBJ1-6; no definite D call. CDR1 and CDR2 from the germline V gene are SGHTA and FQGNSA. The CDR3 consists of 14 residues. In DNA form, the CDR3 reads TGTGCCAGCACCTTATACCGGGGTTTTTCACCCCTCCACTTT. Protein sequence: CASTLYRGFSPLHF.

V and J are TRBV10-1 and TRBJ2-1, with 7 bases fitting TRBD2. Germline V gene sequence: CDR1 WNHNN, CDR2 SYGVQD (reference sequence). Germline trimming cut 7 bases from V and 2 bases from J; bases unmatched to any gene: 17. The CDR3 is 18 amino acids. Here the CDR3 reads CASKTSAGEALAYNEQFF. The DNA for the CDR3 is TGCGCCAGCAAAACTTCTGCGGGGGAGGCCTTGGCCTACAATGAGCAGTTCTTC.

Written as DNA, the CDR3 is TGTGCCAGCAGGGCGCCCCAGGGGGCTAGGGGCTACACCTTC. Protein product: CASRAPQGARGYTF. This chain joins TRBV28 and TRBJ1-2; 8 bases are a match to TRBD1. CDR1 is MDHEN and CDR2 is SYDVKM in the germline V gene. This CDR3 is built from 14 residues. J was trimmed by 8 bases and V by 6 bases; bases with no gene match: 11.

The genes are TRBV9 and TRBJ2-1, with 9 bases fitting TRBD2. The CDR3 runs 15 residues. Germline CDR1 and CDR2: SGDLS and YYNGEE. The ends lost 2 bases at V and 2 bases at J; junction bases unmatched: 2. The CDR3 DNA reads as TGTGCCAGCAGCGTGACTAGCGGTGCCTACAATGAGCAGTTCTTC. Encoded protein: CASSVTSGAYNEQFF.

The gene calls are TRBV2 and TRBJ2-7; 14 nucleotides align to TRBD2. The CDR3 is 19 residues long. Looked up from germline, CDR1 is SNHLY and CDR2 is FYNNEI. Germline trimming cut 5 bases from V and 0 bases from J; bases unmatched to any gene: 12. For the CDR3, the DNA is TGTGCCAGCAGTATAGAGAGACCGGGACTAGCGGGGGACTCCTACGAGCAGTACTTC. Its translation is CASSIERPGLAGDSYEQYF.

This chain uses TRBV6-5 with TRBJ1-5, with a weak D call TRBD1 (5 bases). In germline, CDR1 is MNHEY, CDR2 SVGAGI. The CDR3 has 13 amino acids. V was shortened by 4 bases and J by 9 bases, with 13 bases between the two germline ends. The CDR3 bases are TGTGCCAGCAGTTCGACAGTACAAGGGCCCCAGCATTTT. As protein: CASSSTVQGPQHF.

The V gene is TRBV5-6, the J gene TRBJ2-7, with 12 bases identical to TRBD1. CDR1 and CDR2 (germline): SGHDT, YYEEEE. V gave up 4 bases and J gave up 6 bases; unmatched junction bases: 8. CDR3 size: 15 residues. In DNA, the CDR3 is TGTGCCAGCAGCCTCGAAGGGACAGGGGGCGGCGAGCAGTACTTC. It yields the protein CASSLEGTGGGEQYF.

CDR3 region: CASSYGPGGQPQHF. CDR3 DNA: TGTGCCAGCAGTTACGGACCCGGTGGGCAGCCCCAGCATTTT. The chain has TRBV28 and TRBJ1-5; no firm D call. Trimming took 4 bases from V and 7 from J, leaving 14 bases between them. Germline loops: CDR1 MDHEN, CDR2 SYDVKM. The CDR3 has 14 amino acids.

The chain carries TRBV15 and TRBJ1-2, with D perhaps matching TRBD1 (6 bases). Germline lookup yields CDR1 LNHNV and CDR2 YYDKDF (reference sequence). Between the trimmed V and J ends, which lost 3 bases and 10 bases, there was a span of 15 bases. CDR3 length equals 13 residues. The CDR3 loop is CATSSQRDTFYTF. The CDR3, as DNA: TGTGCCACCAGCAGCCAGAGGGACACGTTCTACACCTTC.

The rearrangement links TRBV19 to TRBJ1-6; 7 bases fit TRBD1. Germline values: CDR1 LNHDA, CDR2 SQIVND (reference sequence). This CDR3 has 14 residues. Germline trimming cut 9 bases from V and 9 bases from J; bases unmatched to any gene: 11. The CDR3 loop is CASGQQGRGSPLHF. Written as DNA, the CDR3 is TGTGCCAGCGGTCAACAGGGGCGGGGTTCACCCCTCCACTTT.

This chain joins TRBV7-8 and TRBJ2-7; 7 nucleotides line up with TRBD1. This CDR3 is 15 amino acids long. V lost 1 base to trimming and J lost 7 bases; unmatched junction nucleotides: 10. CDR1 is SGHVS and CDR2 is FQNEAQ in the germline V gene. CDR3 bases: TGTGCCAGCAGCTTAGTGGTATCGAGGGGGCAAGAGCAGTACTTC. Translated: CASSLVVSRGQEQYF.

The chain carries TRBV5-1 and TRBJ1-2; D is undetermined. CDR1 is SGHRS and CDR2 is YFSETQ in the germline V gene. The CDR3 covers 14 residues. V was clipped by 0 bases and J by 2 bases, with 8 bases between them. The CDR3 reads CASSLGRINYGYTF. The CDR3 DNA sequence: TGCGCCAGCAGCTTGGGTAGGATCAACTATGGCTACACCTTC.

This rearrangement joins TRBV11-2 to TRBJ2-2, with a possible D match to TRBD2 (5 bases). Per germline, CDR1 SGHAT and CDR2 FQNNGV. The CDR3 extends over 15 amino acids. Trimming removed 5 bases from V and 5 bases from J, with 15 bases in between. The CDR3 sequence is CASSAAVGLTGELFF. CDR3 nucleotides: TGTGCCAGCAGCGCAGCGGTGGGGTTAACCGGGGAGCTGTTTTTT.

The rearrangement uses TRBV2 and TRBJ2-7; 9 bases are a match to TRBD2. CDR3 length: 14 residues. V trimming: 3 bases; J trimming: 7 bases; junction bases outside the gene matches: 7. From germline, CDR1 is SNHLY and CDR2 FYNNEI. The CDR3 region is CASSDEAGGLEQYF. CDR3 DNA sequence: TGTGCCAGCAGTGATGAGGCGGGGGGGCTTGAGCAGTACTTC.

The CDR3, as DNA: TGTGCCAGCAGTGAATCCGGACTCCGGTACTTC. Translating it yields CASSESGLRYF. The chain links TRBV25-1 to TRBJ2-5; possibly TRBD2 for D (5 bases). CDR1 MGHDK and CDR2 SYGVNS come from the germline V gene. The CDR3 length is 11 residues. V was trimmed by 1 base and J by 13 bases, leaving 10 bases between them. The full variable domain, in which reference TRBV25-1 and TRBJ2-5 provide the parts outside the CDR3, is EADIYQTPRYLVIGTGKKITLECSQTMGHDKMYWYQQDPGMELHLIHYSYGVNSTEKGDLSSESTVSRIRTEHFPLTLESARPSHTSQYLCASSESGLRYFGPGTRLLVL.

The chain is built from TRBV11-2 and TRBJ2-1, with TRBD1 matching 7 bases. The CDR3 is made up of 15 amino acids. J gave up 6 bases and V 1 base, and 6 bases lay outside the gene matches. Per germline, CDR1 SGHAT and CDR2 FQNNGV. The CDR3 DNA is TGTGCCAGCAGCTTAGCCCGGGACAGAAGCAATGAGCAGTTCTTC. The encoded protein is CASSLARDRSNEQFF.

This chain joins TRBV7-8 and TRBJ1-6; 8 nucleotides agree with TRBD1. Germline V CDR1 and CDR2: SGHVS, FQNEAQ. J lost 10 bases, V lost 1 base, and 9 bases had no gene match. CDR3 length: 16 residues. CDR3 sequence reads: CASSLEGQAERSPLHF. In DNA form, the CDR3 reads TGTGCCAGCAGCTTAGAGGGACAGGCCGAGAGGTCACCCCTCCACTTT.

The chain recombines TRBV5-1 with TRBJ2-1; 8 bases line up with TRBD2. Trimming took 1 base from V and 6 from J; bases not matched to a gene: 9. Germline V gene data show CDR1 as SGHRS and CDR2 as YFSETQ. The CDR3 contains 16 residues. The chain's CDR3 is CASSLSTGGLVNEQFF. The CDR3 DNA follows: TGCGCCAGCAGCTTGTCGACGGGGGGGCTGGTCAATGAGCAGTTCTTC.

This clone has just a few counts. The chain has TRBV28 and TRBJ2-4, with D perhaps matching TRBD1 or TRBD2 (5 bases each). The germline V and J ends were trimmed by 6 bases and 1 base, with 19 bases remaining between them. The CDR3 totals 17 residues. The germline gives CDR1 MDHEN, CDR2 SYDVKM. The CDR3 DNA follows: TGTGCCAGCAGGGGGACGAGGGATAGGTGGGCCAAAAACATTCAGTACTTC. This codes for CASRGTRDRWAKNIQYF.

In its sample, this clone was seen a few times. In DNA, the CDR3 is TGTGCCAGCAGACTAGGACAGGCTCCGAATTCACCCCTCCACTTT. As protein: CASRLGQAPNSPLHF. The rearrangement uses TRBV6-5 and TRBJ1-6, with 7 positions matching TRBD1. Germline V lookup: CDR1 MNHEY, CDR2 SVGAGI. The CDR3 totals 15 residues. J was trimmed by 7 bases and V by 6 bases; bases with no gene match: 9.

The V and J genes are TRBV7-2 and TRBJ1-2, with D possibly TRBD1 on 5 matching bases. The CDR3 is made up of 14 amino acids. Germline V gives CDR1 SGHTA, CDR2 FQGNSA. V lost 1 base and J lost 3, with 9 bases in between. The CDR3 reads CASSLEGVDYGYTF. The CDR3 bases are TGTGCCAGCAGCTTAGAAGGGGTGGACTATGGCTACACCTTC.